Given below is one T cell receptor beta chain in context. TCRdb itself ran the reads through MiXCR, one entry per CDR3 protein. The sample lists approximately 260,000 distinct CDR3 sequences; about a sixth were seen once. The source of the sample is a study of T cell repertoires in cytomegalovirus infection. The CDR3 is 20 amino acids. V lost 3 bases and J 0 bases, leaving 24 bases between the germline ends. The sequence was obtained from a human donor in good health (CMV status not recorded). Some clones in this sample may be carry-over from other donors' samples. This rearrangement joins TRBV23-1 to TRBJ1-5; TRBD1 might be the D (5 bases). Being an ORF, TRBV23-1 has a function that is uncertain. The source material was CD8+ T cells from PBMCs. The CDR3: CASSHRPGGKTNISNQPQHF. CDR3 DNA: TGCGCCAGCAGTCACCGACCGGGGGGAAAGACAAATATTAGCAATCAGCCCCAGCATTTT.